This TCR beta chain was captured by sequencing in a study of OX40 agonist ivuxolimab in advanced cancers. Study details: Partial responses were achieved by three patients, of whom one had hepatocellular carcinoma and two had cutaneous melanoma. Overall study results and limits: In a subset of nonresponders, normalized T-cell clonal expansion was also low.

CDR1 is MNHNS and CDR2 is SASEGT in the germline V gene. Trimming removed 4 bases from V and 7 bases from J, with 26 bases in between. This CDR3 is 18 amino acids long. Repertoires were generated with immunoSEQ multiplex PCR, while TCRdb's copy carries only in-frame clones and drops some. This sample has tens of thousands of clones, with around 90% found just once. As regards this clone: Its antigen is unknown.

The specimen comprised CD4+ or CD8+ T cells sorted from blood, sampled in a trial of the OX40 agonist ivuxolimab. The V gene is TRBV6-1, the J gene TRBJ2-1; D unresolved. The clonotype originates from an adult with an advanced solid tumor such as melanoma, head and neck, liver or kidney cancer. In DNA, the CDR3 is TGTGCCAGCAGTGGAGCCCCACTCGAGTCCGTTAATAAGAATGAGCAGTTCTTC. This gives the protein CASSGAPLESVNKNEQFF.